This TCR beta chain was sequenced in a study of T cells in Graves' hyperthyroidism and ophthalmopathy (dated 2019 in TCRdb). A note on the overall study: Peripheral blood samples were taken at the time of initial diagnosis, prior to any treatment. TCR Vbeta CDR3 sequencing of 135 peripheral blood samples (approximately 44 ophthalmopathy, about 75 hyperthyroidism and roughly 17 progressor patients) is reported in the paper. After sampling, hyperthyroidism patients received methimazole starting at 30 mg daily, and ophthalmopathy patients received high-dose intravenous methylprednisolone. Prospective prediction of ophthalmopathy was tested in an independent validation cohort consisting of 18 hyperthyroidism patients and about 17 patients who later progressed to ophthalmopathy. Thyroid tissue and blood T-cell repertoires from about six Graves' hyperthyroidism patients were also compared in the study. For training and testing, the 100 or so patients in the discovery cohort were randomly divided in a 7:3 ratio. To identify TCR V-J signatures that set the groups apart, the researchers used a discovery cohort of about a hundred patients, made up of around 42 with Graves' ophthalmopathy and 57 with stable Graves' hyperthyroidism.

Hyperthyroidism patients were newly diagnosed, had a disease duration of under 2 months, and were aged 18 to 65 years. Patients with uncontrolled infections, other autoimmune diseases, pregnancy or lactation were excluded. Clinical symptoms, serum thyroxine and TRAb, thyroid ultrasound, and orbital computed tomography formed the basis for the diagnoses. Blood from progressor patients was collected at the time of first diagnosis with hyperthyroidism, before any ophthalmopathy symptoms had appeared. Ficoll-Paque density gradient centrifugation was used to isolate PBMCs from approximately 10 ml of fresh peripheral blood. Progressor patients were defined as those initially diagnosed with Graves' hyperthyroidism in whom ophthalmopathy developed during follow-up. Total RNA was extracted with Trizol reagent, and quality was checked on an Agilent 2100 Bioanalyzer. Study-level results and caveats: Sample size was not statistically predetermined, and investigators were not blinded to group allocation. During validation, the model predicted progression to ophthalmopathy a median of roughly 7.1 months ahead of onset, with around 65% sensitivity and 72% to 80% specificity. A 13 V-J signature model separated ophthalmopathy from stable hyperthyroidism, with roughly 88% sensitivity and roughly 82% specificity in cross-validation and 80%/75% in testing. Most expanded thyroid clonotypes (frequency above 0.001) were also detected in blood, suggesting blood repertoires may reflect thyroid immune responses.

The CDR3 goes from the cysteine to the phenylalanine over 14 residues. CDR3 DNA only is kept here, 42 bases in frame from base 1. The germline V gene (reference sequence) provides CDR1 MNHEY and CDR2 SMNVEV. V is reduced by 3 bases and J by 2 bases, leaving a spacing of 8 bases between them. The TCR beta CDR3 regions were amplified from RNA transcripts. The TCR CDR3 was subjected to a first round of RT-PCR using the HTBI primer set and the Qiagen OneStep RT-PCR kit. Libraries were constructed in a second round of multiplex PCR, after which size selection and purification were carried out. Paired-end sequencing of the libraries was performed with 100 bp reads on an Illumina HiSeq2000. On the study's bioinformatics: SOAPnuke was used to process the raw data, throwing out any read that contained adapters or uncalled bases, had a mean Phred below 15, or lacked an exact constant-primer or identifier match. High-quality paired reads were merged with COPE v1.2.5, and unique nucleotide sequences were defined as clonotypes. MiTCR v1.1 was used to align clonotypes to the IMGT TRBV, TRBD and TRBJ reference segments. Only V-J combinations with frequency above 0.0001, covering about 99% of repertoires, were analysed. The TCS score was defined as F50 (clonal expansion) divided by E x V (chaos), with BLOSUM62-based TCRdist calculated between CDR3 peptides within each V-J. Welch's t-statistics and random forest reduced several hundred V-J features to 13, which were used in a naive Bayes classifier (R e1071). TCRdb reprocessed the public reads (quality trimming at Q25 with fastp, clone calling with MiXCR) and kept in-frame beta chains. When rows share a CDR3 protein, they turn into one entry using the most common DNA and genes. TCRdb, not the authors, supplied the V and J calls. The sample yields over 250,000 distinct CDR3 sequences; less than 30% were counted once. The ten top clones hold roughly 24% of the sample.

This clonotype was observed a handful of times. Its specific antigen is unknown. Per-nucleotide qualities are absent, and no much larger clonotype sits a single base away. This TCR derives from a man aged 35-49 years with Graves' hyperthyroidism that later progressed to Graves' ophthalmopathy. The specimen sequenced was blood. Rearrangement joined TRBV27 to TRBJ2-1, with no confidently assigned D gene. The CDR3 reads as follows: CASSLEGTYNEQFF. The bases read TGTGCCAGCAGTTTGGAAGGAACCTACAATGAGCAGTTCTTC.